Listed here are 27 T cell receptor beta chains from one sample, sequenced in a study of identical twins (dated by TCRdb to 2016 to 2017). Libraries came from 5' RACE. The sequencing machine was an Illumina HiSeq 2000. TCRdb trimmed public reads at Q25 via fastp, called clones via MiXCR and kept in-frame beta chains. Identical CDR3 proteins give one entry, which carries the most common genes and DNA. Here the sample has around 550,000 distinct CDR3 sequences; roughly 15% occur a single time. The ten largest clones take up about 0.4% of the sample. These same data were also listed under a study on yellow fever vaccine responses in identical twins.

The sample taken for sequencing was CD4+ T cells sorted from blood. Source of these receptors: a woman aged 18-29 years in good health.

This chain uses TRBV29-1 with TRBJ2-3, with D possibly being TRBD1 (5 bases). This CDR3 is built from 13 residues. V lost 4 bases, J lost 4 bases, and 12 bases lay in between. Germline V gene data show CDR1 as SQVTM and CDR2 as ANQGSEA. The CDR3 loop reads CSVVPQGPDTQYF. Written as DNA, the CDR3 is TGCAGCGTTGTTCCCCAGGGCCCAGATACGCAGTATTTT.

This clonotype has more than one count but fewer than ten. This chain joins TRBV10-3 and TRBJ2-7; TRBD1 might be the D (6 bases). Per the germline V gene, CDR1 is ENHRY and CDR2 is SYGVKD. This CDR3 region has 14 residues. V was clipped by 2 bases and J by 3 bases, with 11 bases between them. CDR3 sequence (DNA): TGTGCCATCAGTGAGGTACAGGGCGGCTACGAGCAGTACTTC. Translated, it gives CAISEVQGGYEQYF.

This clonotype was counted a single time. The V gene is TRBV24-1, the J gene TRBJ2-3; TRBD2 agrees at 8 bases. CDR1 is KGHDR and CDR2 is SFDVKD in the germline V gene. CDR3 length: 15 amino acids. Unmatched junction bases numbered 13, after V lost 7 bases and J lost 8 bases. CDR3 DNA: TGTGCCACCAGGGGAACTGCTTCTAGCGGGTCTACGCAGTATTTT. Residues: CATRGTASSGSTQYF.

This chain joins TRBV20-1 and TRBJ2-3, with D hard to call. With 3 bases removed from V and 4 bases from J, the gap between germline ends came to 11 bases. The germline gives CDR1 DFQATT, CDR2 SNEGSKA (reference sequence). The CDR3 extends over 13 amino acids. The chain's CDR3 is CSARYTGADTQYF. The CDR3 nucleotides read TGCAGTGCTAGGTACACGGGCGCAGATACGCAGTATTTT.

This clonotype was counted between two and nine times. In nucleotides, the CDR3 is TGTGCCAGCAGCGCTAGACTCGCGGTTGCCACCGGGGAGCTGTTTTTT. It specifies CASSARLAVATGELFF. V is TRBV7-6 and J is TRBJ2-2, with D unclear. The CDR3 has 16 amino acids. Germline V gene data show CDR1 as SGHVS and CDR2 as FNYEAQ. Trimming stripped 5 bases from V and 4 bases from J, with 17 bases between. Drawing the rest from reference TRBV7-6 and TRBJ2-2, the complete variable domain is GAGVSQSPRYKVTKRGQDVALRCDPISGHVSLYWYRQALGQGPEFLTYFNYEAQQDKSGLPNDRFSAERPEGSISTLTIQRTEQRDSAMYRCASSARLAVATGELFFGEGSRLTVL.

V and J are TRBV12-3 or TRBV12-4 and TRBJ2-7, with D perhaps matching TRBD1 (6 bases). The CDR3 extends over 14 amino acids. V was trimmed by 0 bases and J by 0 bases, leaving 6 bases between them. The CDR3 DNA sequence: TGTGCCAGCAGTTTAGCGGGGGCCTCCTACGAGCAGTACGTC. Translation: CASSLAGASYEQYV.

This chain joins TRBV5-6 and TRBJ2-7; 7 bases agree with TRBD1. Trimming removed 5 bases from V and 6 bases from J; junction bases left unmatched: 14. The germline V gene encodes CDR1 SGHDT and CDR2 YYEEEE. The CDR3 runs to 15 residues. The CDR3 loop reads CASRSFGRGGLEQYV. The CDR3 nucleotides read TGTGCCAGCAGATCGTTTGGGAGAGGGGGCCTCGAGCAGTACGTC.

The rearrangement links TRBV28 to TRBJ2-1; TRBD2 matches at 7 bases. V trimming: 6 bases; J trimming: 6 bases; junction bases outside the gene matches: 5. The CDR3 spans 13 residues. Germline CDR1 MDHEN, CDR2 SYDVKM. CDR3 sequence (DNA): TGTGCCAGCAGAACCGGGGGGACCAATGAGCAGTTCTTC. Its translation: CASRTGGTNEQFF.

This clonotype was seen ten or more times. This CDR3 reads CASSLNQPRDTQYF. In nucleotides, the CDR3 is TGCGCCAGCAGCTTGAATCAGCCTAGGGATACGCAGTATTTT. The chain is built from TRBV5-1 and TRBJ2-3; D not certain. The CDR3 spans 14 residues. CDR1 and CDR2 (germline): SGHRS, YFSETQ. With 1 base removed from V and 6 bases from J, the gap between germline ends came to 12 bases.

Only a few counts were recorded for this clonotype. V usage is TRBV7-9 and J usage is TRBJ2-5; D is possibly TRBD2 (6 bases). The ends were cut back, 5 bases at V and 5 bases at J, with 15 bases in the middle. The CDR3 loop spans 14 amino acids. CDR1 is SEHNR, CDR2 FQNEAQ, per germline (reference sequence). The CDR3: CASSRLGTPETQYF. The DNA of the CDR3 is TGTGCCAGCAGCCGCCTCGGGACTCCGGAGACCCAGTACTTC.

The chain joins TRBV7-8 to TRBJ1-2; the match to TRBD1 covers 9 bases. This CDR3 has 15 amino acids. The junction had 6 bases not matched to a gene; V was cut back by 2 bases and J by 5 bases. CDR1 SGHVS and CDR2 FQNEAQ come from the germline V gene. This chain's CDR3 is CASSLRGTGSYGYTF. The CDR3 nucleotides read TGTGCCAGCAGCTTAAGGGGGACAGGGTCTTATGGCTACACCTTC. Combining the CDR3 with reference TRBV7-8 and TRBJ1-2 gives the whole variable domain GAGVSQSPRYKVAKRGQDVALRCDPISGHVSLFWYQQALGQGPEFLTYFQNEAQLDKSGLPSDRFFAERPEGSVSTLKIQRTQQEDSAVYLCASSLRGTGSYGYTFGSGTRLTVV.

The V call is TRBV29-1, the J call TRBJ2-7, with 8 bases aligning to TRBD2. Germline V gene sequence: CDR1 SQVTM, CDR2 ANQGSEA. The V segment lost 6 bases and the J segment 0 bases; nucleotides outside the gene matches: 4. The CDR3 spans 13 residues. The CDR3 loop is CSVLAGYSYEQYF. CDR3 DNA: TGCAGCGTCTTAGCGGGGTACTCCTACGAGCAGTACTTC.

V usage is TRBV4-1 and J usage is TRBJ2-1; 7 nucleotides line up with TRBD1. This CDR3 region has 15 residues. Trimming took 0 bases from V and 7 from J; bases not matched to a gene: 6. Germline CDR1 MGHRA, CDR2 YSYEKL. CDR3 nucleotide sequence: TGCGCCAGCAGCCAAGATTCACAGGGGTGGAATGAGCAGTTCTTC. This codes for CASSQDSQGWNEQFF.

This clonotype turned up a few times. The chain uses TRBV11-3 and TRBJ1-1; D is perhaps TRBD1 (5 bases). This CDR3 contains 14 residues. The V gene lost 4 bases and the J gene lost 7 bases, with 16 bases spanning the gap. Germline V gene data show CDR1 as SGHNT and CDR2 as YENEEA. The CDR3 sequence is CASSSNRIQGEAFF. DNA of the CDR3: TGTGCCAGCAGCTCGAACCGTATTCAGGGTGAAGCTTTCTTT.

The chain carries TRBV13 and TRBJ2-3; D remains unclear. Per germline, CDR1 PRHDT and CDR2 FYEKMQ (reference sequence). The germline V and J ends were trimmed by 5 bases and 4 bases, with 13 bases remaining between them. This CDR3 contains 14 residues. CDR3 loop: CASSTGTIPDTQYF. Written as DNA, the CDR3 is TGTGCCAGCAGCACCGGAACAATACCAGATACGCAGTATTTT.

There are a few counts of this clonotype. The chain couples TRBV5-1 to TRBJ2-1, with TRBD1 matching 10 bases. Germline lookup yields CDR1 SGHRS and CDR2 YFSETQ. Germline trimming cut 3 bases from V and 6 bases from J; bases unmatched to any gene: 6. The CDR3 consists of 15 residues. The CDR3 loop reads CASSSPGQGSNEQFF. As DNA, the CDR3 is TGCGCCAGCAGCTCACCGGGACAGGGGAGCAATGAGCAGTTCTTC.

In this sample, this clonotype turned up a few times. The CDR3 nucleotides read TGTGCCAGCACGCCCGCGGCGGGGGGGGCCAATACGCAGTATTTT. This sequence encodes CASTPAAGGANTQYF. The genes are TRBV27 and TRBJ2-3; TRBD2 matches 9 bases. CDR1 and CDR2 from the germline V gene are MNHEY and SMNVEV (reference sequence). The CDR3 contains 15 residues. The V and J ends lost 7 bases and 7 bases, in that order; junction bases with no gene match: 12.

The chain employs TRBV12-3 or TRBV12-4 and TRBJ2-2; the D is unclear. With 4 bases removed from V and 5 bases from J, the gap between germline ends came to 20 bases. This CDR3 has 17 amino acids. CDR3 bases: TGTGCCAGCAGTTCTTCTTCGGGTCGTTGGCTTACCGGGGAGCTGTTTTTT. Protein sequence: CASSSSSGRWLTGELFF.

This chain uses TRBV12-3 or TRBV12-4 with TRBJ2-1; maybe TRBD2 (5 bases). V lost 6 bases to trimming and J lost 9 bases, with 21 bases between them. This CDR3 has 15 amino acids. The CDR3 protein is CASREDVGIVAEQFF. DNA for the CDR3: TGTGCCAGCAGGGAGGACGTTGGGATCGTCGCTGAGCAGTTCTTC.

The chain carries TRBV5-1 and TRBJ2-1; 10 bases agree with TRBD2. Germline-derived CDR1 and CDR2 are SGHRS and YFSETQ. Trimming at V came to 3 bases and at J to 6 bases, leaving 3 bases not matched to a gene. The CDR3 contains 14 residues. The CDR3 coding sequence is TGCGCCAGCAGCTATCTAGCGGGAGTCAATGAGCAGTTCTTC. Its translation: CASSYLAGVNEQFF.

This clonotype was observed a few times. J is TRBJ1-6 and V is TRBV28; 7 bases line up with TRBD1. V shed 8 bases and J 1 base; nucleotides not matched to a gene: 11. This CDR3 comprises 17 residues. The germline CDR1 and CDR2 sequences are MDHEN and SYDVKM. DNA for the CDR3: TGTGCCAGCTTATCGGGACAGTTTAGGTCCTATAATTCACCCCTCCACTTT. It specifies CASLSGQFRSYNSPLHF.

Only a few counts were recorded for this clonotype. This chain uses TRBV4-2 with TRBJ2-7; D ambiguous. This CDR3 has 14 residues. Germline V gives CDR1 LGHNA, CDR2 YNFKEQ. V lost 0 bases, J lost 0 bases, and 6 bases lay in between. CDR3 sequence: CASSQEYISYEQYF. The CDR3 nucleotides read TGTGCCAGCAGCCAAGAATACATCTCCTACGAGCAGTACTTC.

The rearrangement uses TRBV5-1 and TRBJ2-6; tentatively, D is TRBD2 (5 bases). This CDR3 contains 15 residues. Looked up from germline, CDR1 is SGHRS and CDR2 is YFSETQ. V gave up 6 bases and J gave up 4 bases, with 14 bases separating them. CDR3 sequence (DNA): TGCGCCAGCAAGCAAGCGGCCTCCGGGGCCAACGTCCTGACTTTC. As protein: CASKQAASGANVLTF.

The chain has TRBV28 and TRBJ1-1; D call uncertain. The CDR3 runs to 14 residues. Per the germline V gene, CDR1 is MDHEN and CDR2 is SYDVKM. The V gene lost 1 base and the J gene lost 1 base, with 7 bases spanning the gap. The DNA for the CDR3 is TGTGCCAGCAGTTTATTGGGGTCGAACACTGAAGCTTTCTTT. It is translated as CASSLLGSNTEAFF.

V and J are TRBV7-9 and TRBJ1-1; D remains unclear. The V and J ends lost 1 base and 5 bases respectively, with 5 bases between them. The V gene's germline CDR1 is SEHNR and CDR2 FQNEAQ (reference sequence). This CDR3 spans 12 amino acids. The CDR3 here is CASSLEATEAFF. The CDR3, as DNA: TGTGCCAGCAGCTTAGAGGCGACTGAAGCTTTCTTT.

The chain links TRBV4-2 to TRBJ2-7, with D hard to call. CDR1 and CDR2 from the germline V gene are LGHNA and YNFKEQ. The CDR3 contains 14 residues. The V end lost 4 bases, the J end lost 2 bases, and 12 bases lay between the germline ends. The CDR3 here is CASSPPAQAYEQYF. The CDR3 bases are TGTGCCAGCAGCCCTCCGGCGCAGGCCTACGAGCAGTACTTC.

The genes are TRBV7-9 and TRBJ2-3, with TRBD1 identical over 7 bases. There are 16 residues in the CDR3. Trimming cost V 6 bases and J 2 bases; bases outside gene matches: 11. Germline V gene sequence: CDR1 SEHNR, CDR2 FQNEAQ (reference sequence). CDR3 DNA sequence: TGTGCCAGCAGATCCCGACAGGGAAGAACCACAGATACGCAGTATTTT. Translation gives CASRSRQGRTTDTQYF.